The 22 T cell receptor beta chains below come from one sample, sequenced in a study of graft-versus-host responses after intestinal transplantation. Repertoires were generated with immunoSEQ multiplex PCR, while TCRdb's copy carries only in-frame clones and drops some. The sample has about 47,000 clones; about 94% are singletons. Here the sequenced sample was PBMCs, taken about 11 months after intestinal transplant. These receptors all come from a human patient who received an intestinal transplant, so some T cells may come from the graft donor.

The chain is built from TRBV6-1 and TRBJ2-3; D is possibly TRBD1 (5 bases). The V end was cut by 5 bases, the J end by 1 base, with 7 bases between. The CDR3 has 13 amino acids. Looked up from germline, CDR1 is MNHNS and CDR2 is SASEGT. The CDR3 spells CASSFRGTDTQYF. The DNA for the CDR3 is TGTGCCAGCAGTTTCAGGGGCACAGATACGCAGTATTTT.

This chain connects TRBV28 to TRBJ2-2; the match to TRBD1 covers 11 bases. Germline trimming cut 6 bases from V and 8 bases from J; bases unmatched to any gene: 8. The CDR3 length is 15 residues. Germline assignment: CDR1 MDHEN and CDR2 SYDVKM. CDR3 residues: CASRWTGGFLGELFF. CDR3 bases: TGTGCCAGCAGATGGACAGGGGGCTTTCTGGGGGAGCTGTTTTTT.

CDR3 amino acids: CASSFSLPSTDTQYF. DNA for the CDR3: TGCGCCAGCAGCTTCTCCCTCCCTAGCACAGATACGCAGTATTTT. The chain is built from TRBV5-1 and TRBJ2-3; unclear D gene. The CDR3 contains 15 residues. CDR1 is SGHRS, CDR2 YFSETQ, per germline. V was trimmed by 2 bases and J by 0 bases, leaving 10 bases between them.

DNA of the CDR3: TGTGCCATCACACACGACGGCTCTGGGGCCAACGTCCTGACTTTC. The encoded protein is CAITHDGSGANVLTF. The V gene is TRBV10-3, the J gene TRBJ2-6; D unresolved. Germline lookup yields CDR1 ENHRY and CDR2 SYGVKD. V lost 7 bases, J lost 0 bases, and 10 bases lay in between. This CDR3 is 15 amino acids long.

The chain carries TRBV10-3 and TRBJ2-3; 8 positions agree with TRBD2. Germline assignment: CDR1 ENHRY and CDR2 SYGVKD. With 10 bases clipped from V and 2 bases from J, the junction kept 11 bases outside the gene matches. CDR3 length equals 15 residues. In nucleotides, the CDR3 is TGTGCCACCCAACCGTGGCGGGAGGTCACAGATACGCAGTATTTT. This translates into CATQPWREVTDTQYF.

The chain uses TRBV19 and TRBJ2-1; the match to TRBD1 covers 8 bases. Germline lookup yields CDR1 LNHDA and CDR2 SQIVND (reference sequence). Trimming removed 10 bases from V and 6 bases from J; junction bases left unmatched: 5. This CDR3 comprises 12 residues. CDR3 sequence reads: CATDRGGNEQFF. The CDR3 DNA reads TGTGCCACTGACAGGGGAGGCAATGAGCAGTTCTTC.

The chain carries TRBV19 and TRBJ2-7; D perhaps matches TRBD2 (6 bases). The V end was cut by 10 bases, the J end by 4 bases, with 11 bases between. CDR1 and CDR2 from the germline V gene are LNHDA and SQIVND (reference sequence). This CDR3 region has 11 residues. The CDR3 protein is CATGGPYEQYF. The CDR3 nucleotides read TGTGCCACCGGGGGACCATACGAGCAGTACTTC.

The DNA of the CDR3 is TGCGCCAGCAGCCACTTAGGACTGACCGGGGAGCTGTTTTTT. Amino acids: CASSHLGLTGELFF. The V gene is TRBV4-1, the J gene TRBJ2-2; perhaps TRBD2 as D (5 bases). Germline loops: CDR1 MGHRA, CDR2 YSYEKL. V was clipped by 3 bases and J by 5 bases, with 10 bases between them. The length of the CDR3 is 14 residues.

The chain uses TRBV10-3 and TRBJ2-7; TRBD1 aligns across 7 bases. The CDR3 loop spans 13 amino acids. Germline CDR1 and CDR2: ENHRY and SYGVKD. V was pared by 4 bases and J by 4 bases, with 4 bases of the junction left unmatched. This CDR3 is CAISGRDSYEQYF. The CDR3 DNA reads TGTGCCATCAGTGGCCGGGACAGTTACGAGCAGTACTTC.

V gene TRBV7-9 combines with J gene TRBJ1-3, with D possibly being TRBD1 (5 bases). Per the germline V gene, CDR1 is SEHNR and CDR2 is FQNEAQ (reference sequence). V lost 1 base and J 0 bases, leaving 10 bases between the germline ends. This CDR3 has 16 residues. CDR3 sequence (DNA): TGTGCCAGCAGCTTAGATGCGGGGGGCTCTGGAAACACCATATATTTT. Its translation is CASSLDAGGSGNTIYF.

Comment on this clone: Other DNA sequences of this sample code for an identical CDR3. In DNA form, the CDR3 reads TGTGCCATCAGTGAGTCGCCCGCGGAGGACCAGCCCCAGCATTTT. Translation: CAISESPAEDQPQHF. V is TRBV10-3 and J is TRBJ1-5, with D uncertain. V gave up 0 bases and J gave up 7 bases, with 13 bases separating them. The germline V gene has CDR1 ENHRY and CDR2 SYGVKD. The CDR3 covers 15 residues.

This clone came up once. The gene calls are TRBV4-1 and TRBJ1-2; 9 nucleotides line up with TRBD1. Germline CDR1 and CDR2: MGHRA and YSYEKL. Losses at the gene ends were 4 bases for V and 5 bases for J; bases not matched to a gene: 8. The CDR3 extends over 15 amino acids. In DNA, the CDR3 is TGCGCCAGCAGCCCGGGGACAGGGCTATATTATGGCTACACCTTC. Residues: CASSPGTGLYYGYTF.

This clone is a singleton in its sample. The V and J genes are TRBV7-3 and TRBJ2-2; D is unresolved. V was pared by 4 bases and J by 6 bases, with 9 bases between. From germline, CDR1 is SGHTA and CDR2 FQGTGA. The length of the CDR3 is 13 residues. CDR3 DNA sequence: TGTGCCAGCAGCTCCTCTAGTCCCGGGGAGCTGTTTTTT. Translation: CASSSSSPGELFF.

The CDR3 region has the DNA TGTGCCAGCAGTGGGGGGAACTATGGCTACACCTTC. Residues: CASSGGNYGYTF. This rearrangement joins TRBV25-1 to TRBJ1-2; perhaps TRBD1 as D (5 bases). V lost 4 bases to trimming and J lost 2 bases, with 5 bases between them. This CDR3 has 12 residues. Germline assignment: CDR1 MGHDK and CDR2 SYGVNS.

The chain couples TRBV7-9 to TRBJ2-3; D not resolved. Germline CDR1 SEHNR, CDR2 FQNEAQ (reference sequence). V lost 8 bases and J 4 bases, leaving 19 bases between the germline ends. The CDR3 is made up of 15 amino acids. The CDR3 protein is CASHTSKTEADTQYF. In DNA form, the CDR3 reads TGTGCCAGCCACACTTCTAAAACCGAGGCAGATACGCAGTATTTT. The full variable domain, in which reference TRBV7-9 and TRBJ2-3 provide the parts outside the CDR3, is DTGVSQNPRHKITKRGQNVTFRCDPISEHNRLYWYRQTLGQGPEFLTYFQNEAQLEKSRLLSDRFSAERPKGSFSTLEIQRTEQGDSAMYLCASHTSKTEADTQYFGPGTRLTVL.

The chain recombines TRBV4-1 with TRBJ2-5; D tentatively reads TRBD1 or TRBD2 (5 bases each). The germline gives CDR1 MGHRA, CDR2 YSYEKL. Deletions cut 2 bases from V and 5 bases from J, with 9 bases between. The CDR3 loop spans 13 amino acids. The CDR3 is CASSQRWGETQYF. The CDR3 DNA reads as TGCGCCAGCAGCCAAAGATGGGGGGAGACCCAGTACTTC.

V gene TRBV6-1 combines with J gene TRBJ2-3; 11 bases map to TRBD2. The CDR3 has 16 residues. Germline CDR1 is MNHNS and CDR2 is SASEGT. J gave up 2 bases and V 2 bases, and 3 bases lay outside the gene matches. CDR3 in DNA: TGTGCCAGCAGTGAACTAGCGGGGGGTCTCACAGATACGCAGTATTTT. This sequence encodes CASSELAGGLTDTQYF.

The CDR3 region is CSVERTGGAYEQFF. Here the CDR3 DNA reads TGCAGCGTTGAAAGAACGGGAGGGGCTTATGAGCAGTTCTTC. The chain joins TRBV29-1 to TRBJ2-1; 8 bases map to TRBD2. Germline V gives CDR1 SQVTM, CDR2 ANQGSEA. The CDR3 spans 14 residues. Trimming removed 2 bases from V and 8 bases from J; junction bases left unmatched: 8.

This clone was seen a single time. The genes are TRBV27 and TRBJ1-2, with D tentatively TRBD1 (5 bases). In germline, CDR1 is MNHEY, CDR2 SMNVEV (reference sequence). This CDR3 comprises 19 residues. Trimming cost V 2 bases and J 3 bases, with 25 bases left between them. CDR3 DNA sequence: TGTGCCAGCAGTTTAAGGCGGCAGACCGAGGGGACCCAGCACTATGGCTACACCTTC. It encodes CASSLRRQTEGTQHYGYTF.

The chain carries TRBV28 and TRBJ2-4; no clear D. Germline V gene sequence: CDR1 MDHEN, CDR2 SYDVKM. V lost 7 bases to trimming and J lost 5 bases, with 21 bases between them. CDR3 size: 16 residues. This CDR3 is CASITSSNSPENIQYF. The CDR3 DNA reads TGTGCCAGCATCACATCCTCGAATTCCCCTGAAAACATTCAGTACTTC.

The V and J genes are TRBV27 and TRBJ1-6; no clear D gene. V was cut by 6 bases and J by 8 bases, with 11 bases left in between. The CDR3 length is 13 residues. Germline V gene lookup returns CDR1 MNHEY and CDR2 SMNVEV (reference sequence). The CDR3 spells CASSGSGHSPLHF. The CDR3 coding sequence is TGTGCCAGCAGCGGCTCCGGGCATTCACCCCTCCACTTT.

The chain uses TRBV4-1 and TRBJ2-1; D gene uncertain. With 1 base removed from V and 4 bases from J, the gap between germline ends came to 8 bases. The CDR3 runs 14 residues. CDR1 is MGHRA and CDR2 is YSYEKL in the germline V gene. As DNA, the CDR3 is TGCGCCAGCAGCCAAGGAGATAGGTACAATGAGCAGTTCTTC. Translating gives CASSQGDRYNEQFF.